This is a list of T cell receptor beta chains from one sample in a study of blood T cell repertoires in COVID-19. The assay was immunoSEQ multiplex PCR, and TCRdb's table has in-frame clones only and misses some. The table records some 50,000 clones, roughly 82% of them present only once. Input material: peripheral blood. The receptors shown here come from a woman aged 55 to 70 with acute or convalescent COVID-19. CDR3s include the opening cysteine and the closing phenylalanine or tryptophan. D genes are given only for firm matches. Size values are once, few and many counts, or a class for expanded clones, and some rows have none.

D: .; V: TRBV10-3; size: few; length: 11; J: TRBJ2-7; CDR3: CAIRRDYEQYF; DNA: TGTGCCATCAGGCGGGACTACGAGCAGTACTTC
D: .; V: TRBV29-1; size: .; length: 14; J: TRBJ2-1; CDR3: CSVDHGGGYNEQFF; DNA: TGCAGCGTTGACCATGGGGGCGGCTACAATGAGCAGTTCTTC
D: TRBD2; V: TRBV5-1; size: .; length: 18; J: TRBJ2-3; CDR3: CASSYIAGGRLSTDTQYF; DNA: TGCGCCAGCAGTTATATAGCGGGGGGGCGTCTAAGCACAGATACGCAGTATTTT
D: TRBD2; V: TRBV24-1; size: .; length: 17; J: TRBJ2-2; CDR3: CATRTSGRGRVSGELFF; DNA: TGTGCCACCAGGACTAGCGGGAGAGGACGCGTCTCCGGGGAGCTGTTTTTT
D: .; V: TRBV7-3; size: .; length: 13; J: TRBJ2-3; CDR3: CASSLITTDTQYF; DNA: TGTGCCAGCAGCTTAATTACTACCGATACGCAGTATTTT
D: TRBD1; V: TRBV3-1/TRBV3-2; size: .; length: 13; J: TRBJ1-1; CDR3: CASSSGQGAEAFF; DNA: TGTGCCAGCAGTTCGGGACAGGGGGCCGAAGCTTTCTTT
D: .; V: TRBV18; size: .; length: 16; J: TRBJ1-1; CDR3: CASSPMPGRKEYAAFF; DNA: TGTGCCAGCTCACCTATGCCCGGCAGGAAGGAATACGCAGCTTTCTTT
D: TRBD2; V: TRBV14; size: .; length: 16; J: TRBJ2-1; CDR3: CASSHQTSGRLGEQFF; DNA: TGTGCCAGCAGCCACCAGACTAGCGGGAGATTAGGTGAGCAGTTCTTC
D: .; V: TRBV24-1; size: .; length: 13; J: TRBJ1-1; CDR3: CATRSNRDTEAFF; DNA: TGTGCCACGCGTAGTAACAGGGACACTGAAGCTTTCTTT
D: TRBD1; V: TRBV7-9; size: .; length: 14; J: TRBJ1-4; CDR3: CASTSRDSPEKLFF; DNA: TGTGCCAGCACCAGCCGGGACAGCCCTGAAAAACTGTTTTTT
D: TRBD1; V: TRBV29-1; size: .; length: 12; J: TRBJ1-1; CDR3: CSAISTGSEAFF; DNA: TGCAGCGCAATATCGACAGGGAGTGAAGCTTTCTTT
D: TRBD2; V: TRBV11-3; size: .; length: 18; J: TRBJ2-1; CDR3: CASSLASGGSSYYNEQFF; DNA: TGTGCCAGCAGCTTAGCCAGCGGGGGGAGCTCCTACTACAATGAGCAGTTCTTC
D: TRBD1; V: TRBV7-2; size: .; length: 16; J: TRBJ2-7; CDR3: CASSSRDRGRPYEQYF; DNA: TGTGCCAGCAGCTCCCGGGACAGGGGCCGCCCCTACGAGCAGTACTTC
D: TRBD2; V: TRBV14; size: .; length: 15; J: TRBJ2-5; CDR3: CASSEFSSGRKTQYF; DNA: TGTGCCAGCAGCGAATTCTCTAGCGGGAGGAAGACCCAGTACTTC
D: .; V: TRBV7-8; size: .; length: 15; J: TRBJ1-3; CDR3: CASSLVRSTGNTIYF; DNA: TGTGCCAGCAGCTTAGTCCGGTCTACTGGAAACACCATATATTTT
D: .; V: TRBV5-5; size: .; length: 15; J: TRBJ2-1; CDR3: CASSLQESSYNEQFF; DNA: TGTGCCAGCAGCTTACAGGAGAGCTCCTACAATGAGCAGTTCTTC
D: .; V: TRBV29-1; size: .; length: 14; J: TRBJ1-1; CDR3: CSVQRGGGNTEAFF; DNA: TGCAGCGTTCAACGGGGGGGCGGTAACACTGAAGCTTTCTTT
D: TRBD2; V: TRBV7-3; size: few; length: 19; J: TRBJ2-3; CDR3: CASSFTPLSLAASTDTQYF; DNA: TGTGCCAGCAGCTTTACCCCGCTATCACTAGCGGCTAGCACAGATACGCAGTATTTT
D: .; V: TRBV4-2; size: .; length: 15; J: TRBJ2-6; CDR3: CASSQERGGANVLTF; DNA: TGTGCCAGCAGCCAAGAGAGAGGAGGGGCCAACGTCCTGACTTTC
D: TRBD2; V: TRBV11-2; size: .; length: 15; J: TRBJ2-7; CDR3: CASSFEASGRYEQYF; DNA: TGTGCCAGCAGCTTTGAAGCTAGCGGGAGATACGAGCAGTACTTC
D: .; V: TRBV6-6; size: .; length: 14; J: TRBJ1-2; CDR3: CASSFNEGAYGYTF; DNA: TGTGCCAGCAGTTTCAACGAGGGTGCCTATGGCTACACCTTC
D: TRBD1; V: TRBV25-1; size: .; length: 15; J: TRBJ2-1; CDR3: CASSESRTGDLEQFF; DNA: TGTGCCAGCAGTGAATCACGGACAGGGGACCTCGAGCAGTTCTTC
D: .; V: TRBV5-1; size: .; length: 13; J: TRBJ2-1; CDR3: CASSFLTDNEQFF; DNA: TGCGCCAGCAGCTTTTTGACTGACAATGAGCAGTTCTTC
D: TRBD2; V: TRBV9; size: .; length: 15; J: TRBJ2-5; CDR3: CASSIGSGRQETQYF; DNA: TGTGCCAGCAGCATAGGTAGCGGGAGACAAGAGACCCAGTACTTC
D: .; V: TRBV14; size: .; length: 15; J: TRBJ1-2; CDR3: CASSIGPSTNYGYTF; DNA: TGTGCCAGCAGCATCGGTCCGAGCACCAACTATGGCTACACCTTC
D: .; V: TRBV3-1/TRBV3-2; size: .; length: 18; J: TRBJ1-1; CDR3: CASSPNYALPNRGTEAFF; DNA: TGTGCCAGCAGCCCTAACTACGCCCTGCCCAACCGGGGGACTGAAGCTTTCTTT
D: .; V: TRBV5-4; size: .; length: 15; J: TRBJ2-2; CDR3: CASSLGVLNTGELFF; DNA: TGTGCCAGCAGCTTGGGAGTGTTGAACACCGGGGAGCTGTTTTTT
D: TRBD2; V: TRBV29-1; size: .; length: 14; J: TRBJ2-3; CDR3: CSVVEAGSTDTQYF; DNA: TGCAGCGTTGTTGAAGCGGGATCCACAGATACGCAGTATTTT
D: TRBD2; V: TRBV28; size: .; length: 16; J: TRBJ2-3; CDR3: CASSLFSGGARDTQYF; DNA: TGTGCCAGCAGTTTATTTAGCGGGGGGGCCAGAGATACGCAGTATTTT
D: TRBD2; V: TRBV5-1; size: .; length: 14; J: TRBJ2-3; CDR3: CASNTGTTTDTQYF; DNA: TGCGCCAGCAATACCGGGACTACCACAGATACGCAGTATTTT
D: .; V: TRBV5-4; size: .; length: 16; J: TRBJ2-3; CDR3: CASSLFGQGFTDTQYF; DNA: TGTGCCAGCAGCTTGTTTGGTCAGGGGTTCACAGATACGCAGTATTTT